The source of this T cell receptor beta chain is a study of T cell responses to AZD1222 COVID-19 vaccine. The method was immunoSEQ multiplex PCR; TCRdb's version includes in-frame clones alone and lacks a portion of them. The sample lists around 100,000 clones; around 90% were seen once. Points from the study as a whole: The study identified only five to seven AZD1222 recipients as seropositive at baseline. Clonal diversity was possibly underestimated, and white British individuals and females predominated among donors.

The analysis combined second doses at about 4 or about 12 weeks. Germline V CDR1 and CDR2: MNHEY, SVGAGI. V lost 6 bases and J lost 2, with 14 bases in between. The CDR3 extends over 15 amino acids. With regard to this clone: Its antigen is still unknown.

The specimen was peripheral blood, collected 28 days after the second AZD1222 dose. The receptor was derived from an adult who received the AZD1222 COVID-19 vaccine. The chain joins TRBV6-5 to TRBJ1-5; D is perhaps TRBD1 (6 bases). This CDR3 reads CASSLTQGGNQPQHF. The CDR3 DNA follows: TGTGCCAGCAGCCTAACACAGGGTGGCAATCAGCCCCAGCATTTT.